Following are 22 T cell receptor beta chains from one sample sequenced in a study of cytomegalovirus exposure and HLA in healthy donors. PCR involved 60 Vbeta and 13 Jbeta primers. Assay: immunoSEQ multiplex PCR; the TCRdb copy retains only in-frame clones and omits some. The table has fewer than 250,000 clones, more than 75% seen once. The sequenced material came from PBMCs. The receptors here all came from a woman between 45 and 65 years old in good health and CMV-seronegative.

V gene TRBV2 combines with J gene TRBJ1-2, with D perhaps TRBD1 (6 bases). Trimming took 4 bases from V and 6 from J, leaving 21 bases between them. The CDR3 length is 16 residues. Germline assignment: CDR1 SNHLY and CDR2 FYNNEI. The CDR3 sequence is CASSARRQGQEDGYTF. The DNA for the CDR3 is TGTGCCAGCAGTGCCCGTAGGCAGGGGCAGGAGGATGGCTACACCTTC.

This rearrangement joins TRBV5-1 to TRBJ2-5, with D possibly TRBD2 on 6 matching bases. V was clipped by 5 bases and J by 3 bases, with 14 bases between them. The CDR3 runs 14 residues. Germline CDR1 SGHRS, CDR2 YFSETQ. CDR3 coding DNA: TGCGCCAGCAGGAATTTAGGAGGGAAAGAGACCCAGTACTTC. Protein sequence: CASRNLGGKETQYF.

The rearrangement links TRBV9 to TRBJ1-2; TRBD1 might be the D (5 bases). V was pared by 3 bases and J by 13 bases, with 16 bases between. CDR1 and CDR2 from the germline V gene are SGDLS and YYNGEE. The CDR3 runs 12 residues. CDR3 sequence reads: CASSGRFSGATF. CDR3 nucleotides: TGTGCCAGCAGCGGAAGATTCAGTGGGGCCACCTTC.

The chain carries TRBV19 and TRBJ1-1; 9 positions agree with TRBD1. Per germline, CDR1 LNHDA and CDR2 SQIVND (reference sequence). J was trimmed by 1 base and V by 6 bases; bases with no gene match: 3. CDR3 length: 14 residues. The CDR3 protein is CASRYRGQNTEAFF. Written as DNA, the CDR3 is TGTGCCAGTAGGTACAGGGGGCAGAACACTGAAGCTTTCTTT.

The rearrangement joins TRBV11-2 to TRBJ1-1; D is unclear. CDR3 size: 16 residues. V was shortened by 5 bases and J by 3 bases, with 19 bases between the two germline ends. In germline, CDR1 is SGHAT, CDR2 FQNNGV. For the CDR3, the DNA is TGTGCCAGCAGCCCCCTAGGCCGGACGGGGTACACTGAAGCTTTCTTT. Its translation is CASSPLGRTGYTEAFF. Full variable domain (remainder filled in from reference TRBV11-2 and TRBJ1-1): EAGVAQSPRYKIIEKRQSVAFWCNPISGHATLYWYQQILGQGPKLLIQFQNNGVVDDSQLPKDRFSAERLKGVDSTLKIQPAKLEDSAVYLCASSPLGRTGYTEAFFGQGTRLTVV.

The rearrangement joins TRBV2 to TRBJ2-1, with TRBD2 matching 8 bases. This CDR3 is built from 15 residues. J lost 5 bases, V lost 6 bases, and 9 bases had no gene match. Germline V gene lookup returns CDR1 SNHLY and CDR2 FYNNEI. The CDR3 sequence is CASSQWLAGNNEQFF. For the CDR3, the DNA is TGTGCCAGCAGCCAGTGGCTAGCGGGCAACAATGAGCAGTTCTTC.

Details on this clone: Other DNA sequences in the same sample also yield this CDR3. This chain links TRBV29-1 with TRBJ2-5; 13 bases agree with TRBD2. The V gene's germline CDR1 is SQVTM and CDR2 ANQGSEA. Trimming at V came to 6 bases and at J to 1 base, leaving 17 bases not matched to a gene. The CDR3 length is 19 residues. As DNA, the CDR3 is TGCAGCGTCCTCGGATGGGTTGGACTAGCGGGAGAAAGCCAAGAGACCCAGTACTTC. Translation gives CSVLGWVGLAGESQETQYF.

The chain has TRBV13 and TRBJ1-3; 7 nucleotides align to TRBD1. V trimming: 5 bases; J trimming: 8 bases; junction bases outside the gene matches: 15. CDR1 PRHDT and CDR2 FYEKMQ come from the germline V gene (reference sequence). The CDR3 is 16 amino acids. CDR3 protein: CASSPPEAPQGDTIYF. The CDR3 DNA sequence: TGTGCCAGCAGCCCTCCGGAGGCACCCCAGGGGGACACCATATATTTT. The full variable domain, with the rest looked up from reference TRBV13 and TRBJ1-3, is AAGVIQSPRHLIKEKRETATLKCYPIPRHDTVYWYQQGPGQDPQFLISFYEKMQSDKGSIPDRFSAQQFSDYHSELNMSSLELGDSALYFCASSPPEAPQGDTIYFGEGSWLTVV.

The chain combines TRBV19 with TRBJ2-4, with 10 bases that match TRBD2. The V gene end was trimmed by 2 bases and the J gene end by 8 bases; junction bases not matched to a gene: 15. CDR1 is LNHDA and CDR2 is SQIVND in the germline V gene (reference sequence). There are 18 residues in the CDR3. The CDR3 DNA reads TGTGCCAGTAGTATACTTTCAAAAAGCGGGAGGGAGGCGTACATTCAGTACTTC. Translated: CASSILSKSGREAYIQYF.

In this sample, this clone turned up a few times. The genes are TRBV19 and TRBJ1-5, with a possible D match to TRBD1 (6 bases). This CDR3 comprises 15 residues. Trimming pared 6 bases from V and 7 bases from J, leaving 19 bases between. Germline V gene lookup returns CDR1 LNHDA and CDR2 SQIVND (reference sequence). CDR3 bases: TGTGCCAGTAGGGGGTTGGGGGGGCGCGGACAGCCCCAGCATTTT. Amino acid sequence: CASRGLGGRGQPQHF.

J is TRBJ2-3 and V is TRBV5-1; D is ambiguous. The CDR3 has 15 amino acids. In germline, CDR1 is SGHRS, CDR2 YFSETQ. Trimming left V 0 bases short and J 0 bases short, with 8 bases between. The CDR3 bases are TGCGCCAGCAGCTTGGGAGAATCTAGCACAGATACGCAGTATTTT. It translates to CASSLGESSTDTQYF.

CDR3 region: CASSLGQPYEQYF. In DNA, the CDR3 is TGTGCCAGCAGCTTAGGACAGCCTTACGAGCAGTACTTC. The chain is built from TRBV11-2 and TRBJ2-7; D might be TRBD1 (5 bases). The CDR3 length is 13 residues. Germline V gives CDR1 SGHAT, CDR2 FQNNGV. V dropped 1 base and J dropped 4 bases, with 8 bases sitting between them. Based on the CDR3 plus reference TRBV11-2 and TRBJ2-7, the full variable domain is EAGVAQSPRYKIIEKRQSVAFWCNPISGHATLYWYQQILGQGPKLLIQFQNNGVVDDSQLPKDRFSAERLKGVDSTLKIQPAKLEDSAVYLCASSLGQPYEQYFGPGTRLTVT.

J is TRBJ1-5 and V is TRBV28, with a possible D match to TRBD1 (5 bases). The V gene lost 7 bases and the J gene lost 4 bases, with 20 bases spanning the gap. Germline CDR1 MDHEN, CDR2 SYDVKM. This CDR3 comprises 16 residues. CDR3 amino acids: CASIPVGASRNQPQHF. CDR3 coding DNA: TGTGCCAGCATCCCCGTAGGGGCATCGAGGAATCAGCCCCAGCATTTT.

The chain combines TRBV9 with TRBJ2-3; D not certain. CDR3 length: 14 residues. The V end was cut by 2 bases, the J end by 4 bases, with 11 bases between. Germline V lookup: CDR1 SGDLS, CDR2 YYNGEE. The CDR3 DNA sequence: TGTGCCAGCAGCGTCGACTGGAACCCAGATACGCAGTATTTT. As protein: CASSVDWNPDTQYF.

The chain recombines TRBV7-9 with TRBJ1-1; a possible D gene is TRBD1 (5 bases). Per the germline V gene, CDR1 is SEHNR and CDR2 is FQNEAQ (reference sequence). Trimming took 3 bases from V and 1 from J, leaving 6 bases between them. CDR3 length: 13 residues. Here the CDR3 reads CASSFTGNTEAFF. CDR3 coding DNA: TGTGCCAGCAGCTTCACAGGGAACACTGAAGCTTTCTTT.

The chain has TRBV19 and TRBJ1-6, with D possibly matching TRBD1 (6 bases). V lost 1 base to trimming and J lost 7 bases, with 11 bases between them. The CDR3 is made up of 15 amino acids. Germline lookup yields CDR1 LNHDA and CDR2 SQIVND (reference sequence). CDR3 DNA: TGTGCCAGTAGTATAGTCGCGACAGGCAATTCACCCCTCCACTTT. This translates into CASSIVATGNSPLHF.

The genes are TRBV7-3 and TRBJ2-3; TRBD1 agrees at 7 bases. V trimming: 1 base; J trimming: 2 bases; junction bases outside the gene matches: 6. The V gene's germline CDR1 is SGHTA and CDR2 FQGTGA. CDR3 length equals 16 residues. The CDR3 DNA follows: TGTGCCAGCAGCTTAAGGCCGGGACAGCCCACAGATACGCAGTATTTT. Protein sequence: CASSLRPGQPTDTQYF.

The chain uses TRBV25-1 and TRBJ2-1; 9 nucleotides agree with TRBD1. The germline CDR1 and CDR2 sequences are MGHDK and SYGVNS. The CDR3 loop spans 18 amino acids. With V trimmed by 3 bases and J by 6 bases, 15 bases remained unmatched. The CDR3 loop reads CASSDPNVGTGYINEQFF. The CDR3 nucleotides are TGTGCCAGCAGTGATCCTAACGTCGGGACAGGGTATATCAATGAGCAGTTCTTC.

This chain joins TRBV27 and TRBJ1-1, with D perhaps matching TRBD1 (5 bases). Germline V gene lookup returns CDR1 MNHEY and CDR2 SMNVEV (reference sequence). Between the trimmed V and J ends, which lost 6 bases and 2 bases, there was a span of 10 bases. CDR3 length: 13 amino acids. The CDR3 spells CASRRQGNTEAFF. CDR3 nucleotide sequence: TGTGCCAGCAGAAGGCAGGGTAACACTGAAGCTTTCTTT.

The chain is built from TRBV7-2 and TRBJ2-3; 11 nucleotides align to TRBD2. The CDR3 sequence is 18 residues long. The germline V gene has CDR1 SGHTA and CDR2 FQGNSA. Unmatched junction bases numbered 15, after V lost 5 bases and J lost 5 bases. The CDR3 is CASSGLAGGPTLRDTQYF. CDR3 bases: TGTGCCAGCAGCGGTCTAGCGGGGGGACCGACTTTGAGAGATACGCAGTATTTT.

The rearrangement uses TRBV6-1 and TRBJ1-5; 12 bases are a match to TRBD1. The CDR3 loop spans 14 amino acids. The V gene's germline CDR1 is MNHNS and CDR2 SASEGT. The trim removed 4 bases at V and 7 bases at J, leaving 2 bases unmatched. The CDR3 DNA sequence: TGTGCCAGCAGTGCGGGACAGGGGGCGCAGCCCCAGCATTTT. Its translation is CASSAGQGAQPQHF.

The chain combines TRBV7-9 with TRBJ1-2; D is unresolved. Between the trimmed V and J ends, which lost 0 bases and 6 bases, there was a span of 8 bases. Germline CDR1 reads SEHNR; CDR2 reads FQNEAQ (reference sequence). The CDR3 consists of 13 residues. This chain's CDR3 is CASSLAAQNGYTF. The CDR3 region has the DNA TGTGCCAGCAGCTTAGCGGCCCAGAATGGCTACACCTTC.